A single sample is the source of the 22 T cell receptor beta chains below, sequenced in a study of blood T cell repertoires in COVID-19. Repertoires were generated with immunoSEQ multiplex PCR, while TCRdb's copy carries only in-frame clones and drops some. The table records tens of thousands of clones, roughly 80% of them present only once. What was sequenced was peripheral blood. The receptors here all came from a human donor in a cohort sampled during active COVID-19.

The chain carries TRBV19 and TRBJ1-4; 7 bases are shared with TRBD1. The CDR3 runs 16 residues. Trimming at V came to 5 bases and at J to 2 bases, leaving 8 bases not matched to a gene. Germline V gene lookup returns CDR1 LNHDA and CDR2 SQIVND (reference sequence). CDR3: CASSVGGTATNEKLFF. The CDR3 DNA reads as TGTGCCAGTAGTGTAGGAGGGACAGCTACTAATGAAAAACTGTTTTTT.

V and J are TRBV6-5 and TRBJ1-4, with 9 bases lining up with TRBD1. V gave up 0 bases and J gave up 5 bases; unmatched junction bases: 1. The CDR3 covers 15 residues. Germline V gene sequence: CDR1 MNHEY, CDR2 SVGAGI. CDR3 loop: CASSYSGTGNEKLFF. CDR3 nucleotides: TGTGCCAGCAGTTACTCCGGGACAGGGAATGAAAAACTGTTTTTT.

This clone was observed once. CDR3 amino acids: CASSLSGGLGYTF. CDR3 DNA sequence: TGTGCCAGCAGTTTATCCGGGGGACTTGGCTACACCTTC. J is TRBJ1-2 and V is TRBV12-3 or TRBV12-4; tentative D call: TRBD1 (5 bases). The CDR3 consists of 13 residues. With 2 bases removed from V and 7 bases from J, the gap between germline ends came to 11 bases.

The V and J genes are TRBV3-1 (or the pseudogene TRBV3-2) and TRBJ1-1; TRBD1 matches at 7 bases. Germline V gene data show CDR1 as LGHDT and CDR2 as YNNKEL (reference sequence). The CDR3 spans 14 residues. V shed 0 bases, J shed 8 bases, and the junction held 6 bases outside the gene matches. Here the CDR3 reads CASSQEAGTEEAFF. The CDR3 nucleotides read TGTGCCAGCAGCCAAGAGGCCGGGACAGAAGAAGCTTTCTTT.

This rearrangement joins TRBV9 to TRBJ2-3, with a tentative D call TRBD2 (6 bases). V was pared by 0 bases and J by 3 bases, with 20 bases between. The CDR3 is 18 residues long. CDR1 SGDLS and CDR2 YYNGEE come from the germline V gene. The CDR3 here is CASSVGPGGPGQTDTQYF. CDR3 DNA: TGTGCCAGCAGCGTAGGGCCCGGGGGTCCGGGGCAAACAGATACGCAGTATTTT.

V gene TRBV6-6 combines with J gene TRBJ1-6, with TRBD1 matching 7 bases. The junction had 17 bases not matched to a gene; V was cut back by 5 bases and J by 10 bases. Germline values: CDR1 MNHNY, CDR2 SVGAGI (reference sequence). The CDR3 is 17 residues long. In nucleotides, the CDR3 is TGTGCCAGCAGTCCGCGACAGGGTAGGGGGGATATGTCACCCCTCCACTTT. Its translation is CASSPRQGRGDMSPLHF.

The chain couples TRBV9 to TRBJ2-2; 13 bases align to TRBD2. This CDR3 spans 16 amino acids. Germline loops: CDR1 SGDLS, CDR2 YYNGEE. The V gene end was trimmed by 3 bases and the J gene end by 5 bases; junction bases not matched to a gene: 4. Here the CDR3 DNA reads TGTGCCAGCAGCGGACTAGCGGGGGGTAGGACCGGGGAGCTGTTTTTT. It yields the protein CASSGLAGGRTGELFF.

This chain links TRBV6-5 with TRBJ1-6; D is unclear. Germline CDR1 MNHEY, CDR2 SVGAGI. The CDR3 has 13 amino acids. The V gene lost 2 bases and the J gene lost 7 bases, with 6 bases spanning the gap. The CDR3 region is CASSYVMNSPLHF. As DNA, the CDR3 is TGTGCCAGCAGTTACGTAATGAATTCACCCCTCCACTTT.

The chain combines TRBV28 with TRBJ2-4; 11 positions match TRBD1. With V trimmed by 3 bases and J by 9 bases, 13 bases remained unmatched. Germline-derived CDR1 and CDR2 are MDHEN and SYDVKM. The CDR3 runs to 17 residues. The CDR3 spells CASSLSGTGGGRGIQYF. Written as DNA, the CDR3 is TGTGCCAGCAGTTTGTCCGGGACAGGGGGAGGGAGGGGCATTCAGTACTTC.

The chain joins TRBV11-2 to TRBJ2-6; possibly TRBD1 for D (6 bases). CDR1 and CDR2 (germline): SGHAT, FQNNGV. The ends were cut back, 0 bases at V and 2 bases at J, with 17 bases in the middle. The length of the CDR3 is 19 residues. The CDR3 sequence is CASSLDLRRGRAGANVLTF. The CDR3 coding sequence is TGTGCCAGCAGCTTAGATCTCCGCAGGGGACGGGCTGGGGCCAACGTCCTGACTTTC.

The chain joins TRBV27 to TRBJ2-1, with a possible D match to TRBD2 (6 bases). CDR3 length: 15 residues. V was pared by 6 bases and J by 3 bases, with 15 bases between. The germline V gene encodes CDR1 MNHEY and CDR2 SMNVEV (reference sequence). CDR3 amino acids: CASRGGRGGYNEQFF. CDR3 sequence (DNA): TGTGCCAGCAGGGGTGGGCGGGGAGGCTACAATGAGCAGTTCTTC.

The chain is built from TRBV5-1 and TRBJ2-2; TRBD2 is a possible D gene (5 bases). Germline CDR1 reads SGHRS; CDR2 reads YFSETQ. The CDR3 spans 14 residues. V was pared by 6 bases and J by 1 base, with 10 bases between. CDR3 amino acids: CASKSRENTGELFF. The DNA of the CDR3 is TGCGCCAGCAAATCCCGGGAGAACACCGGGGAGCTGTTTTTT. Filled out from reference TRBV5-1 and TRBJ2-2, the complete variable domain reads KAGVTQTPRYLIKTRGQQVTLSCSPISGHRSVSWYQQTPGQGLQFLFEYFSETQRNKGNFPGRFSGRQFSNSRSEMNVSTLELGDSALYLCASKSRENTGELFFGEGSRLTVL.

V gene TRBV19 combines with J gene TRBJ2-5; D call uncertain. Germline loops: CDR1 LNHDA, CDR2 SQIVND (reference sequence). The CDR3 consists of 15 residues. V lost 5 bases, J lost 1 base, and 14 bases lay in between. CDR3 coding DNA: TGTGCCAGTAGTGTTGCTATGAGTCCCCAAGAGACCCAGTACTTC. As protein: CASSVAMSPQETQYF.

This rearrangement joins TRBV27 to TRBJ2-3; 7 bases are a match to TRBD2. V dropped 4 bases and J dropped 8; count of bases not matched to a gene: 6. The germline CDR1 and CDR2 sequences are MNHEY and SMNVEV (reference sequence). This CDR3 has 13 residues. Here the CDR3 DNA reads TGTGCCAGCAGTTCCAGACTAGCCGGTACGCAGTATTTT. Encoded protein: CASSSRLAGTQYF.

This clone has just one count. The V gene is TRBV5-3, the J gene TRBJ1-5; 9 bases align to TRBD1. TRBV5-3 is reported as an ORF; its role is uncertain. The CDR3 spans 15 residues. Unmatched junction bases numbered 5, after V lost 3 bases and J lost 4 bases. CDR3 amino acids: CARSCGQGTNQPQHF. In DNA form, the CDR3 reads TGTGCCAGAAGCTGTGGACAGGGGACAAATCAGCCCCAGCATTTT.

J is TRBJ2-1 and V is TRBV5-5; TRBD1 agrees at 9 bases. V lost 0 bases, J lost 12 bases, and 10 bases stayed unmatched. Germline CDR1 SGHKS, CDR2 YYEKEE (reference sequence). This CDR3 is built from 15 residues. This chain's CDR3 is CASSLEETGGSGQFF. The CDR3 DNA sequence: TGTGCCAGCAGCTTGGAAGAGACAGGGGGGTCAGGGCAGTTCTTC.

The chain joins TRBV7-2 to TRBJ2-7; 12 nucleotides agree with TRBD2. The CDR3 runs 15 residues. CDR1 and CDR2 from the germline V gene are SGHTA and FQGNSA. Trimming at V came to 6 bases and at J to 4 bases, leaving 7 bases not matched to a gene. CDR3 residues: CASSSLAGGHYEQYF. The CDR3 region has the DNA TGTGCCAGCAGTTCTCTAGCGGGGGGGCATTACGAGCAGTACTTC. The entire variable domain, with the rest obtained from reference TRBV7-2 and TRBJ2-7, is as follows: GAGVSQSPSNKVTEKGKDVELRCDPISGHTALYWYRQSLGQGLEFLIYFQGNSAPDKSGLPSDRFSAERTGGSVSTLTIQRTQQEDSAVYLCASSSLAGGHYEQYFGPGTRLTVT.

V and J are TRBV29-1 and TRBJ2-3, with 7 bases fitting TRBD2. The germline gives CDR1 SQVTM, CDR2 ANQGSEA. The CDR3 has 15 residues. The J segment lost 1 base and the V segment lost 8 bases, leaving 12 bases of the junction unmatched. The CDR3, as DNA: TGCAGCCTGACTGCCCTGGCGGGGGGCACAGATACGCAGTATTTT. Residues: CSLTALAGGTDTQYF.

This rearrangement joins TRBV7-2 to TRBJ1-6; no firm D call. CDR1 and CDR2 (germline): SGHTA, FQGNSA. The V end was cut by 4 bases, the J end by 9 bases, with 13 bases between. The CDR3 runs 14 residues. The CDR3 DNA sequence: TGTGCCAGCAGCTCCCTGAGGGCATCTTCACCCCTCCACTTT. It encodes CASSSLRASSPLHF.

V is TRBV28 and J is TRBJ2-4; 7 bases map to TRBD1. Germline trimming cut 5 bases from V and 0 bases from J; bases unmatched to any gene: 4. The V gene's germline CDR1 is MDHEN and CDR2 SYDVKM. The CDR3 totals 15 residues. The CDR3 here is CASSPTGLAKNIQYF. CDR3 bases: TGTGCCAGCAGTCCGACAGGGTTAGCCAAAAACATTCAGTACTTC.

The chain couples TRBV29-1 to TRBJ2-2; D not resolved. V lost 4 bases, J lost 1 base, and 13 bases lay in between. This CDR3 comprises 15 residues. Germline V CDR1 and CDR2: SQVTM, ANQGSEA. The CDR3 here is CSVVLVFGNTGELFF. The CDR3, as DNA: TGCAGCGTTGTCCTAGTTTTCGGGAACACCGGGGAGCTGTTTTTT.

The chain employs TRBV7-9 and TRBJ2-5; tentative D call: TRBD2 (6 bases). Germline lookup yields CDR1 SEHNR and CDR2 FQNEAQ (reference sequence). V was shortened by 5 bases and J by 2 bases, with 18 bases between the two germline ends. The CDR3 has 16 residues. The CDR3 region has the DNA TGTGCCAGCAGCATCACGGTGGGGAGGTGGCAAGAGACCCAGTACTTC. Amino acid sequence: CASSITVGRWQETQYF.